These 26 T cell receptor beta chains were sequenced from one sample in a study of lymphopenia after photon versus proton radiotherapy. Here immunoSEQ multiplex PCR was the method, and the copy in TCRdb shows in-frame clones only, minus some. This sample has approximately 62,000 clones; approximately 88% occur once, and the top ten carry around 2.1%. Sample: peripheral blood, taken from a patient treated with proton-based radiotherapy. These receptor sequences come from a man aged 55 to 69 with pancreatic cancer.

The genes are TRBV29-1 and TRBJ1-4; unclear D gene. The CDR3 totals 11 residues. The V gene lost 4 bases and the J gene lost 5 bases, with 5 bases spanning the gap. Per the germline V gene, CDR1 is SQVTM and CDR2 is ANQGSEA. CDR3 in amino acids: CSVGANEKLFF. The CDR3 DNA sequence: TGCAGCGTTGGCGCGAATGAAAAACTGTTTTTT.

The J gene is TRBJ1-1, the V gene TRBV28, with D perhaps matching TRBD1 (5 bases). Trimming left V 7 bases short and J 7 bases short, with 16 bases between. This CDR3 is built from 13 residues. The germline CDR1 and CDR2 sequences are MDHEN and SYDVKM. The chain's CDR3 is CASIAGGEHEAFF. The CDR3 nucleotides read TGTGCCAGCATCGCGGGAGGGGAACATGAAGCTTTCTTT.

The V gene is TRBV7-3, the J gene TRBJ1-2, with 7 bases that match TRBD1. With V trimmed by 5 bases and J by 7 bases, 7 bases remained unmatched. The CDR3 runs to 13 residues. Per germline, CDR1 SGHTA and CDR2 FQGTGA. The CDR3 loop is CASSAKTGTGYTF. CDR3 nucleotide sequence: TGTGCCAGCAGCGCCAAGACAGGGACTGGCTACACCTTC. Together with reference TRBV7-3 and TRBJ1-2, the CDR3 gives the full variable domain: GAGVSQTPSNKVTEKGKYVELRCDPISGHTALYWYRQSLGQGPEFLIYFQGTGAADDSGLPNDRFFAVRPEGSVSTLKIQRTERGDSAVYLCASSAKTGTGYTFGSGTRLTVV.

The chain joins TRBV18 to TRBJ1-3; weak D call: TRBD1 (5 bases). The CDR3 runs 14 residues. CDR1 KGHSH and CDR2 LQKENI come from the germline V gene. V lost 6 bases and J 3 bases, leaving 12 bases between the germline ends. CDR3 in amino acids: CASSQGANGNTIYF. CDR3 nucleotide sequence: TGTGCCAGCTCCCAAGGGGCAAATGGAAACACCATATATTTT.

Comment on this clone: One end of the junction does not line up with germline, which may come from a read error. V is TRBV28 and J is TRBJ2-1; 10 positions match TRBD2. From germline, CDR1 is MDHEN and CDR2 SYDVKM. The CDR3 is 14 residues long. DNA of the CDR3: TGTGCCAGCAGCTTATGGACTAGCGGCAATGAGCAGTTCTTC. Protein: CASSLWTSGNEQFF.

The chain links TRBV5-6 to TRBJ1-2; 7 bases fit TRBD1. Germline-derived CDR1 and CDR2 are SGHDT and YYEEEE. Losses at the gene ends were 4 bases for V and 3 bases for J; bases not matched to a gene: 9. The CDR3 runs to 15 residues. CDR3 bases: TGTGCCAGCAGCCCCCGGGACAGCCGATACTATGGCTACACCTTC. Translated: CASSPRDSRYYGYTF.

The chain is built from TRBV5-6 and TRBJ2-7; TRBD1 might be the D (6 bases). The CDR3 totals 13 residues. V lost 4 bases and J lost 5, with 13 bases in between. CDR1 and CDR2 (germline): SGHDT, YYEEEE. In nucleotides, the CDR3 is TGTGCCAGCAGCCCCAGGGGTAGGCACGAGCAGTACTTC. Translated: CASSPRGRHEQYF.

This chain uses TRBV28 with TRBJ2-7, with 7 bases matching TRBD1. The V segment lost 7 bases and the J segment 2 bases; nucleotides outside the gene matches: 8. Germline values: CDR1 MDHEN, CDR2 SYDVKM. This CDR3 region has 14 residues. The CDR3: CASTKTGVTYEQYF. The CDR3 nucleotides are TGTGCCAGCACAAAAACAGGGGTTACCTACGAGCAGTACTTC.

This clone was counted once. The chain couples TRBV5-1 to TRBJ1-1, with TRBD1 matching over 11 bases. In germline, CDR1 is SGHRS, CDR2 YFSETQ. CDR3 length equals 17 residues. The V gene end was trimmed by 0 bases and the J gene end by 0 bases; junction bases not matched to a gene: 4. The CDR3 DNA is TGCGCCAGCAGCTTGGGCGGACAGGGGGCTATGAACACTGAAGCTTTCTTT. It is translated as CASSLGGQGAMNTEAFF.

A single count supports this clone. V and J are TRBV9 and TRBJ2-3; 7 positions match TRBD2. The CDR3 is 13 amino acids. Germline V CDR1 and CDR2: SGDLS, YYNGEE. After removal of 4 bases from V and 3 bases from J, the junction contained 2 bases not matched to a gene. In nucleotides, the CDR3 is TGTGCCAGCAGCATGCGGGGGACAGATACGCAGTATTTT. Translated: CASSMRGTDTQYF.

CDR3 DNA: TGTGCCTGGAGTGCCTGGGATTTACAGGGCTCAGATACGCAGTATTTT. It codes for CAWSAWDLQGSDTQYF. The chain couples TRBV30 to TRBJ2-3, with a tentative D call TRBD1 (6 bases). The V and J ends lost 1 base and 4 bases respectively, with 18 bases between them. This CDR3 comprises 16 residues. The germline V gene encodes CDR1 GTSNPN and CDR2 SVGIG (reference sequence).

This rearrangement joins TRBV9 to TRBJ2-1; maybe TRBD2 (5 bases). CDR1 and CDR2 (germline): SGDLS, YYNGEE. CDR3 length equals 19 residues. Trimming removed 0 bases from V and 4 bases from J, with 23 bases in between. The CDR3 DNA reads TGTGCCAGCAGCGTAGCCCTAGAGCGCCTAAAGGACTCATACAATGAGCAGTTCTTC. Translating it yields CASSVALERLKDSYNEQFF.

The chain uses TRBV5-1 and TRBJ2-5; D is unresolved. The germline V and J ends were trimmed by 2 bases and 0 bases, with 8 bases remaining between them. The germline gives CDR1 SGHRS, CDR2 YFSETQ. The CDR3 is made up of 14 amino acids. The CDR3 DNA is TGCGCCAGCAGCTTAAACAGAAACCAAGAGACCCAGTACTTC. It yields the protein CASSLNRNQETQYF.

V gene TRBV19 combines with J gene TRBJ1-2; D perhaps matches TRBD1 (5 bases). CDR3 length: 13 residues. Germline V gives CDR1 LNHDA, CDR2 SQIVND (reference sequence). V dropped 3 bases and J dropped 4 bases, with 9 bases sitting between them. This CDR3 reads CASSMGRIYGYTF. CDR3 in DNA: TGTGCCAGTAGTATGGGACGGATCTATGGCTACACCTTC.

V usage is TRBV30 and J usage is TRBJ1-6; 7 bases line up with TRBD1. CDR3 size: 14 residues. Germline V gene sequence: CDR1 GTSNPN, CDR2 SVGIG (reference sequence). V lost 1 base and J lost 9; bases outside the gene matches: 6. CDR3 in amino acids: CAWSEDRPPSPLHF. DNA of the CDR3: TGTGCCTGGAGTGAGGACAGGCCCCCTTCACCCCTCCACTTT.

This chain joins TRBV10-1 and TRBJ2-6; no definite D call. This CDR3 is 18 amino acids long. Germline CDR1 and CDR2: WNHNN and SYGVQD (reference sequence). V lost 5 bases and J lost 5, with 22 bases in between. The CDR3 region is CASSCQRVAQSRANVLTF. CDR3 coding DNA: TGCGCCAGCAGTTGCCAGAGAGTCGCACAAAGTCGGGCCAACGTCCTGACTTTC.

The V and J genes are TRBV7-2 and TRBJ2-5; 7 nucleotides match TRBD2. J was trimmed by 3 bases and V by 0 bases; bases with no gene match: 1. The CDR3 contains 14 residues. CDR1 is SGHTA and CDR2 is FQGNSA in the germline V gene. This CDR3 reads CASSLAGGKETQYF. CDR3 bases: TGTGCCAGCAGCTTAGCCGGGGGGAAAGAGACCCAGTACTTC. Complete variable domain (other parts from reference TRBV7-2 and TRBJ2-5): GAGVSQSPSNKVTEKGKDVELRCDPISGHTALYWYRQSLGQGLEFLIYFQGNSAPDKSGLPSDRFSAERTGGSVSTLTIQRTQQEDSAVYLCASSLAGGKETQYFGPGTRLLVL.

The chain recombines TRBV5-6 with TRBJ1-1; TRBD1 is a possible D gene (5 bases). Trimming stripped 3 bases from V and 2 bases from J, with 23 bases between. The CDR3 extends over 18 amino acids. CDR1 and CDR2 from the germline V gene are SGHDT and YYEEEE. As DNA, the CDR3 is TGTGCCAGCAGCTCTACTTATACCGGGACCCAAGTAAACACTGAAGCTTTCTTT. The encoded protein is CASSSTYTGTQVNTEAFF.

The rearrangement links TRBV5-1 to TRBJ1-2; 10 nucleotides line up with TRBD1. Trimming took 4 bases from V and 5 from J; bases not matched to a gene: 11. This CDR3 region has 16 residues. The germline gives CDR1 SGHRS, CDR2 YFSETQ. DNA for the CDR3: TGCGCCAGCAGCCCAGAGATCCCGGGACAGGGGTATGGCTACACCTTC. As protein: CASSPEIPGQGYGYTF.

This chain joins TRBV10-3 and TRBJ2-1; D is possibly TRBD2 (6 bases). V lost 0 bases, J lost 3 bases, and 18 bases lay in between. This CDR3 comprises 18 residues. Germline CDR1 is ENHRY and CDR2 is SYGVKD. The CDR3 nucleotides are TGTGCCATCAGTGAGTCGAGCGGGTTCGGTGGTGGCTACAATGAGCAGTTCTTC. This gives the protein CAISESSGFGGGYNEQFF.

The CDR3 region has the DNA TGTGCCAGCAGCTTCGGGGGGGCCCCACGGAACACTGAAGCTTTCTTT. Amino acids: CASSFGGAPRNTEAFF. The gene calls are TRBV5-6 and TRBJ1-1, with a weak D call TRBD1 (6 bases). The V gene lost 2 bases and the J gene lost 1 base, with 15 bases spanning the gap. The CDR3 contains 16 residues. The germline gives CDR1 SGHDT, CDR2 YYEEEE.

The V call is TRBV2, the J call TRBJ2-5, with TRBD2 as a possible D gene (5 bases). The DNA matches TRBJ2-7 better at its end, which makes the J call doubtful. Germline V gene lookup returns CDR1 SNHLY and CDR2 FYNNEI. This CDR3 region has 15 residues. The chain's CDR3 is CASRELAASSYEQYF. The CDR3 DNA follows: TGTGCCAGCAGGGAGCTAGCAGCGAGCTCCTACGAGCAGTACTTC.

The CDR3, as DNA: TGTGCCAGCAGATTGGAGGTTGCTAACGATGAGCAGTTCTTC. Its translation is CASRLEVANDEQFF. The chain is built from TRBV6-1 and TRBJ2-1; D is possibly TRBD2 (5 bases). CDR1 is MNHNS and CDR2 is SASEGT in the germline V gene. Trimming stripped 6 bases from V and 8 bases from J, with 17 bases between. CDR3 length: 14 residues.

The CDR3 region has the DNA TGTGCCAGCAGCTTAGCGACCCGAGCAGGAAACACCGGGGAGCTGTTTTTT. Its protein product is CASSLATRAGNTGELFF. The chain combines TRBV7-2 with TRBJ2-2, with no clear D. The CDR3 is 17 residues long. V was cut by 0 bases and J by 2 bases, with 13 bases left in between. CDR1 is SGHTA, CDR2 FQGNSA, per germline.

The CDR3 nucleotides are TGTGCCAGCTCACCACAGGCGTTGAGACAGGGGACGGAGACCCAGTACTTC. The encoded protein is CASSPQALRQGTETQYF. The gene calls are TRBV18 and TRBJ2-5; 8 bases line up with TRBD1. This CDR3 comprises 17 residues. Germline CDR1 KGHSH, CDR2 LQKENI. V gave up 1 base and J gave up 5 bases; unmatched junction bases: 12. The variable domain in full, completed from reference TRBV18 and TRBJ2-5, reads NAGVMQNPRHLVRRRGQEARLRCSPMKGHSHVYWYRQLPEEGLKFMVYLQKENIIDESGMPKERFSAEFPKEGPSILRIQQVVRGDSAAYFCASSPQALRQGTETQYFGPGTRLLVL.

This clone was seen only once. V and J are TRBV15 and TRBJ2-2, with D perhaps given as TRBD1 or TRBD2 (5 bases each). CDR1 and CDR2 from the germline V gene are LNHNV and YYDKDF (reference sequence). The CDR3 extends over 15 amino acids. Trimming left V 6 bases short and J 5 bases short, with 16 bases between. CDR3 region: CATRDRGVGTGELFF. As DNA, the CDR3 is TGTGCCACCAGGGATCGGGGCGTTGGGACCGGGGAGCTGTTTTTT.